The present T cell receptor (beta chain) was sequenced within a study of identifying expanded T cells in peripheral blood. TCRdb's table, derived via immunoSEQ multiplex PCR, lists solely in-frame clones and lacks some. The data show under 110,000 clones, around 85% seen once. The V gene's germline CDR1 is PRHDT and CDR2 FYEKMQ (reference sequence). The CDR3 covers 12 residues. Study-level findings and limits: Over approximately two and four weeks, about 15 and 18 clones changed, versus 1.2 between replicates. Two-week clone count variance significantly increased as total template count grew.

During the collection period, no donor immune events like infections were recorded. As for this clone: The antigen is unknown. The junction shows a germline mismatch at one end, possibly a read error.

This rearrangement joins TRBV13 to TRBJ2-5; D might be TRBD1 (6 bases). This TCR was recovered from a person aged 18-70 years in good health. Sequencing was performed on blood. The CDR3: CASSQGQGTQYF. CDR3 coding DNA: TGTGCCAGCAGCCAGGGACAAGGGACCCAGTACTTC.